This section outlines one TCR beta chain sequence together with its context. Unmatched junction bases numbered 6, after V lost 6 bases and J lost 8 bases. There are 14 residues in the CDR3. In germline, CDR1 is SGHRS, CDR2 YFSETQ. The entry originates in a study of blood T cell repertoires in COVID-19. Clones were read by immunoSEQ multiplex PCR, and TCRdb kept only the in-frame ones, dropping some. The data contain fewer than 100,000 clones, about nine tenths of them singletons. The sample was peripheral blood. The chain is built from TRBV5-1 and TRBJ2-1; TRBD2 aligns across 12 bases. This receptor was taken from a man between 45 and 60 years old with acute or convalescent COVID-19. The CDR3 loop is CASTPLAGGDEQFF. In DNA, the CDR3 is TGCGCCAGCACCCCGCTAGCGGGAGGGGATGAGCAGTTCTTC.